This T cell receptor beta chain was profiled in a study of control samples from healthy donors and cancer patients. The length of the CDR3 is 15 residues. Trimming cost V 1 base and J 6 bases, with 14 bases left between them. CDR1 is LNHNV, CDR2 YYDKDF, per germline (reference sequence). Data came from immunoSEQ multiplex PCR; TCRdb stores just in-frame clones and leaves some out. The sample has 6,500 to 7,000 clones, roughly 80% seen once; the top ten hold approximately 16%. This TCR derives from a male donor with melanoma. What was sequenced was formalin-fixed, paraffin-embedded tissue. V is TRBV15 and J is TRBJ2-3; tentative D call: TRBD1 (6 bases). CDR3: CATSRGPSGVDTQYF. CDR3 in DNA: TGTGCCACCAGCAGAGGGCCCTCAGGGGTGGATACGCAGTATTTT.